The rows below give T cell receptor beta chains drawn from one sample of a study of CD8 T cells in ankylosing spondylitis. Each CDR3 protein is one row after TCRdb ran MiXCR on the 5' RACE reads. The sample contains some 400,000 distinct CDR3 sequences, 20% to 25% of which appear only once. What was sequenced was blood, either unsorted or a sorted T cell fraction (not recorded which). All receptors derive from a male donor with ankylosing spondylitis. Both conserved end residues are part of each CDR3. A D gene is named only where the DNA matches it firmly. Some rows have no size entry. The others give once, few or many, or a class for an expanded clone.

TRBD2,TRBJ2-2,many,TRBV12-3/TRBV12-4,CASSFGLAGSSNTGELFF,TGTGCCAGCAGTTTTGGGCTAGCGGGGAGTTCGAACACCGGGGAGCTGTTTTTT
-,TRBJ2-1,few,TRBV2,CASNGLHNEQFF,TGTGCCAGCAATGGACTTCACAATGAGCAGTTCTTC
TRBD1,TRBJ2-7,-,TRBV5-1,CASSPRTGGISYEQYF,TGCGCCAGCAGCCCCAGAACAGGGGGAATATCCTACGAGCAGTACTTC
TRBD1,TRBJ1-2,-,TRBV7-2,CASSLDGQVYGYTF,TGTGCCAGCAGCTTAGACGGACAGGTCTATGGCTACACCTTC
-,TRBJ2-2,few,TRBV11-2,CASSLRGPSSGELFF,TGTGCCAGCAGCTTAAGAGGGCCGAGTTCCGGGGAGCTGTTTTTT
TRBD2,TRBJ2-7,-,TRBV20-1,CSASVSAGRSEHEQYF,TGCAGTGCTAGCGTTTCAGCGGGAAGATCGGAACACGAGCAGTACTTC
-,TRBJ1-5,few,TRBV2,CASSEGIRAGNQPQHF,TGTGCCAGCAGTGAAGGTATCAGGGCGGGCAATCAGCCCCAGCATTTT
-,TRBJ2-1,few,TRBV20-1,CSARDRSGSSSYNEQFF,TGCAGTGCTAGAGATAGATCCGGCTCGAGCTCCTACAATGAGCAGTTCTTC
TRBD2,TRBJ2-7,-,TRBV20-1,CSARLVSGSDGEQYF,TGCAGTGCTAGACTTGTGAGCGGGAGCGACGGAGAGCAGTACTTC
-,TRBJ2-7,-,TRBV18,CASSPPGVLSYEQYF,TGTGCCAGCTCACCACCGGGGGTCCTCTCCTACGAGCAGTACTTC
TRBD1,TRBJ2-3,-,TRBV7-9,CASSLTGVVTDTQYF,TGTGCCAGCAGCTTAACAGGGGTCGTGACAGATACGCAGTATTTT
-,TRBJ1-4,-,TRBV12-3/TRBV12-4,CASSLRTVDEKPFF,TGTGCCAGCAGTTTGAGGACAGTAGATGAAAAACCGTTTTTT
-,TRBJ2-3,-,TRBV14,CASSQGTSTDTQYF,TGTGCCAGCAGCCAAGGAACCAGCACAGATACGCAGTATTTT
TRBD2,TRBJ2-1,few,TRBV27,CASSPSGRASYNEQFF,TGTGCCAGCAGTCCTAGCGGGAGGGCCTCCTACAATGAGCAGTTCTTC
-,TRBJ2-7,-,TRBV3-1,CASSPLGVAAYEQYF,TGTGCCAGCAGCCCCCTGGGCGTAGCTGCCTACGAGCAGTACTTC
-,TRBJ1-2,-,TRBV20-1,CSAERGGYTF,TGCAGTGCTGAAAGGGGCGGCTACACCTTC
-,TRBJ2-2,-,TRBV6-2/TRBV6-3,CASSLPSANTGELFF,TGTGCCAGCAGCCTTCCGTCGGCGAACACCGGGGAGCTGTTTTTT
-,TRBJ2-7,few,TRBV11-2,CASSLRQLGTYEQYF,TGTGCCAGCAGCTTAAGACAGTTGGGGACCTACGAGCAGTACTTC
-,TRBJ2-7,-,TRBV5-1,CASSHRDYRDNEQYF,TGCGCCAGCAGCCACAGGGACTACCGGGACAACGAGCAGTACTTC
-,TRBJ1-1,-,TRBV7-3,CASSLLTTTEAFF,TGTGCCAGCAGCCTGCTGACTACCACTGAAGCTTTCTTT
TRBD2,TRBJ2-1,many,TRBV29-1,CSAEREAVFNEQFF,TGCAGCGCCGAGCGGGAGGCCGTTTTCAATGAGCAGTTCTTC
-,TRBJ1-1,-,TRBV29-1,CSVRGYVTEAFF,TGCAGTGTTCGGGGGTACGTGACTGAAGCTTTCTTT
-,TRBJ2-5,-,TRBV6-5,CASKRLGTQYF,TGTGCCAGCAAACGGTTAGGGACCCAGTACTTC
TRBD1,TRBJ2-3,-,TRBV2,CASSEDRGPDTQYF,TGTGCCAGCAGTGAGGACAGGGGGCCAGATACGCAGTATTTT
TRBD1,TRBJ2-2,few,TRBV7-2,CASSPPTGVTGELFF,TGTGCCAGCAGTCCACCGACAGGGGTTACCGGGGAGCTGTTTTTT
TRBD1,TRBJ2-3,few,TRBV10-3,CAISGTQRGRDRGEGDTQYF,TGTGCCATCAGTGGAACCCAGAGAGGAAGGGACAGGGGAGAGGGAGATACGCAGTATTTT
TRBD2,TRBJ2-3,-,TRBV12-3/TRBV12-4,CASSRYSGRQSDTQYF,TGTGCCAGCAGTCGATATAGCGGGAGGCAATCAGATACGCAGTATTTT
TRBD2,TRBJ2-5,-,TRBV24-1,CATSDRLAGESQYF,TGTGCCACCAGTGACAGACTAGCGGGGGAGAGCCAGTACTTC
-,TRBJ2-3,-,TRBV9,CASSPGISGDTDTQYF,TGTGCCAGCAGCCCAGGGATCTCCGGAGACACAGATACGCAGTATTTT
-,TRBJ1-2,few,TRBV7-9,CASSRTTANYGYTF,TGTGCCAGCAGCCGGACGACGGCGAACTATGGCTACACCTTC
TRBD2,TRBJ2-1,-,TRBV20-1,CSAEASGRNEQFF,TGCAGTGCTGAGGCTAGCGGACGAAATGAGCAGTTCTTC
TRBD2,TRBJ2-1,-,TRBV7-6,CASSLRTSSEYEQFF,TGTGCCAGCAGCTTACGGACTAGCTCGGAGTATGAGCAGTTCTTC
TRBD2,TRBJ2-1,many,TRBV27,CASSPPGLAIINEQFF,TGTGCCAGCAGTCCGCCTGGACTAGCAATTATCAATGAGCAGTTCTTC
-,TRBJ2-5,-,TRBV20-1,CSAREGARATQYF,TGCAGTGCTCGGGAGGGGGCAAGAGCGACCCAGTACTTC
-,TRBJ2-7,-,TRBV3-1,CASSQGLGQPYEQYF,TGTGCCAGCAGCCAAGGGTTAGGCCAGCCCTACGAGCAGTACTTC
-,TRBJ1-5,-,TRBV27,CASTPDRFSDQPQHF,TGTGCCAGCACCCCCGACAGGTTTAGCGATCAGCCCCAGCATTTT
-,TRBJ2-1,few,TRBV19,CAARGDVDEQFF,TGTGCGGCAAGGGGGGATGTTGATGAGCAGTTCTTC
-,TRBJ2-1,few,TRBV25-1,CATLVPQVQRYNEQFF,TGTGCCACCCTCGTTCCACAGGTACAGCGATACAATGAGCAGTTCTTC
-,TRBJ1-4,-,TRBV12-3/TRBV12-4,CASCAEVARKLFF,TGTGCCAGCTGCGCGGAGGTTGCGCGGAAACTGTTTTTT
-,TRBJ2-3,-,TRBV29-1,CSVEKSGADTQYF,TGCAGCGTTGAAAAATCCGGCGCAGATACGCAGTATTTT
-,TRBJ2-7,few,TRBV7-8,CASSFPRGAGYSYEQYF,TGTGCCAGCAGCTTCCCTAGGGGGGCCGGCTACTCCTACGAGCAGTACTTC
-,TRBJ2-2,few,TRBV20-1,CSAKGLPRPGELFF,TGCAGTGCAAAGGGACTTCCTCGTCCCGGGGAGCTGTTTTTT
TRBD2,TRBJ2-2,few,TRBV4-1,CASSPQGLAGSTGELFF,TGCGCCAGCAGCCCGCAAGGACTAGCGGGAAGCACCGGGGAGCTGTTTTTT
-,TRBJ2-5,-,TRBV7-2,CASSLAPQGLRETQYF,TGTGCCAGCAGCTTAGCTCCCCAGGGTTTAAGGGAGACCCAGTACTTC
-,TRBJ2-1,once,TRBV12-5,CASGLVLFNEQFF,TGTGCTAGTGGTTTGGTACTTTTCAATGAGCAGTTCTTC
TRBD2,TRBJ2-3,-,TRBV20-1,CSAVTSGRGDTQYF,TGCAGTGCTGTGACTAGCGGGAGGGGGGATACGCAGTATTTT
TRBD2,TRBJ2-1,few,TRBV12-3/TRBV12-4,CASRKLAGGTYNEQFF,TGTGCCAGCAGAAAACTAGCGGGAGGGACTTACAATGAGCAGTTCTTC
-,TRBJ2-1,-,TRBV20-1,CSARILRPGGYYNEQFF,TGCAGTGCTAGGATTCTCCGACCTGGGGGCTACTACAATGAGCAGTTCTTC
TRBD2,TRBJ2-7,-,TRBV12-3/TRBV12-4,CASTSLAGGPYEQYF,TGTGCCAGCACCTCACTAGCGGGAGGGCCTTACGAGCAGTACTTC
TRBD1,TRBJ2-1,few,TRBV18,CASSPSVSDRLSNEQFF,TGTGCCAGCTCACCGAGTGTATCGGACAGGCTATCCAATGAGCAGTTCTTC
TRBD2,TRBJ2-3,few,TRBV4-2,CASSQRTSGSGTDTQYF,TGTGCCAGCAGCCAACGGACTAGCGGGAGTGGCACAGATACGCAGTATTTT
-,TRBJ1-5,few,TRBV28,CASGQSNQPQHF,TGTGCCAGCGGTCAGAGCAATCAGCCCCAGCATTTT
TRBD2,TRBJ2-3,-,TRBV7-9,CASSFGLEPDTQYF,TGTGCCAGCAGCTTCGGACTAGAGCCAGATACGCAGTATTTT